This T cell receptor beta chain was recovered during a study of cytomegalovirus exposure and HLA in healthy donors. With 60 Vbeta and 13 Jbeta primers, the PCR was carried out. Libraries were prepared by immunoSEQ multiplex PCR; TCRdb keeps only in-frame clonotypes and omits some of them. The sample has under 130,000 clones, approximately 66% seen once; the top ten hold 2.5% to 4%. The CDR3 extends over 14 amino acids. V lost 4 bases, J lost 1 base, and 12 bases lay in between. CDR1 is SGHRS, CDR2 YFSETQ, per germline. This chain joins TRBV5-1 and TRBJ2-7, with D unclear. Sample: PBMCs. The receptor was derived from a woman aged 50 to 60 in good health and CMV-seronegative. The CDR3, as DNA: TGCGCCAGCAGCCCGGCGGCCGCTTCCTACGAGCAGTACTTC. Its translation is CASSPAAASYEQYF.